The sequence of this T cell receptor (beta chain) was determined in a study of T cell repertoires in cytomegalovirus infection. About the study: It can be stated that public TCR beta signatures indicated CMV infection as well as a matching HLA type.

This CDR3 region has 14 residues. Germline lookup yields CDR1 SGDLS and CDR2 YYNGEE. Deletions cut 0 bases from V and 7 bases from J, with 13 bases between. This clonotype was seen a few times. TCRdb redid the calling of the reads with MiXCR, one entry per CDR3 protein. The table includes 170,000 or so distinct CDR3 sequences, around 14% detected once. Sequenced input: PBMCs. This TCR came from a human donor in good health (CMV status not recorded). Some clones in this sample may be carry-over from other donors' samples. The chain has TRBV9 and TRBJ1-1; unclear D gene. CDR3 sequence (DNA): TGTGCCAGCAGCGTAGATCCCGGGCTCGGTGAAGCTTTCTTT. Residues: CASSVDPGLGEAFF.